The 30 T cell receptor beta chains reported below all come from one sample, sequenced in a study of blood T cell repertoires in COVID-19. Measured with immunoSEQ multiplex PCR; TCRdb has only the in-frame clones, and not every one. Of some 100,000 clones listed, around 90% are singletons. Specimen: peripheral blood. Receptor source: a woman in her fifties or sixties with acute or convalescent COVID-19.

The CDR3 region is CASSFHFNNSPLHF. CDR3 DNA: TGTGCCAGCAGTTTTCATTTCAATAATTCACCCCTCCACTTT. This rearrangement joins TRBV27 to TRBJ1-6; no definite D call. Trimming took 3 bases from V and 5 from J, leaving 8 bases between them. The CDR3 runs 14 residues. CDR1 and CDR2 (germline): MNHEY, SMNVEV (reference sequence).

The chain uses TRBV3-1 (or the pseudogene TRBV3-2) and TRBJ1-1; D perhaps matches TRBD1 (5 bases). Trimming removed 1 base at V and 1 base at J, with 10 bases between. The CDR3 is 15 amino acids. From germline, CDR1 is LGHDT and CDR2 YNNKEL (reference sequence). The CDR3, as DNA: TGTGCCAGCAGCCAAGGCGGGGCCGGGAACACTGAAGCTTTCTTT. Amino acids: CASSQGGAGNTEAFF.

The CDR3 sequence is CASSEIGQYNEQFF. CDR3 nucleotides: TGTGCCAGCAGCGAGATCGGACAGTACAATGAGCAGTTCTTC. J is TRBJ2-1 and V is TRBV9; maybe TRBD1 (6 bases). Germline loops: CDR1 SGDLS, CDR2 YYNGEE. This CDR3 spans 14 amino acids. Trimming took 3 bases from V and 4 from J, leaving 11 bases between them. Full variable domain (rest looked up from reference TRBV9 and TRBJ2-1): DSGVTQTPKHLITATGQRVTLRCSPRSGDLSVYWYQQSLDQGLQFLIQYYNGEERAKGNILERFSAQQFPDLHSELNLSSLELGDSALYFCASSEIGQYNEQFFGPGTRLTVL.

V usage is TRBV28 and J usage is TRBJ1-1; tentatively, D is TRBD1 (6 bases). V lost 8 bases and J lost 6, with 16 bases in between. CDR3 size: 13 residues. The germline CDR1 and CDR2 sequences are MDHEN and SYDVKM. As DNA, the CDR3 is TGTGCCAGCGATGCGTGGGGGGGCTCTGAAGCTTTCTTT. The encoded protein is CASDAWGGSEAFF.

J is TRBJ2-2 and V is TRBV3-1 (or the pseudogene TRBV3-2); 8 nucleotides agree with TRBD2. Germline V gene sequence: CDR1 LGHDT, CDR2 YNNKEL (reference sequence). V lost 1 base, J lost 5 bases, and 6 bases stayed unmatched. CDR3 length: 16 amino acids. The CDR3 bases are TGTGCCAGCAGCCAAGGGGCGGGAGGCCGGACCGGGGAGCTGTTTTTT. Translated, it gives CASSQGAGGRTGELFF.

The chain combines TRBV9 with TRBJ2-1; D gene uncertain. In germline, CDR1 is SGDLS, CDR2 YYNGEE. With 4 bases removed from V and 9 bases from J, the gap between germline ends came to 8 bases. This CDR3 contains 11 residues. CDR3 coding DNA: TGTGCCAGCAGCTTCACGGGTGAGCAGTTCTTC. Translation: CASSFTGEQFF.

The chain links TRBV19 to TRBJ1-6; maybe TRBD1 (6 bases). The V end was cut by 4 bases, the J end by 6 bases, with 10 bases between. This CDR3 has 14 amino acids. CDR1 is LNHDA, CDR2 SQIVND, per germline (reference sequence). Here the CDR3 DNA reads TGTGCCAGTAGTACAGGGGCGCCTAATTCACCCCTCCACTTT. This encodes CASSTGAPNSPLHF.

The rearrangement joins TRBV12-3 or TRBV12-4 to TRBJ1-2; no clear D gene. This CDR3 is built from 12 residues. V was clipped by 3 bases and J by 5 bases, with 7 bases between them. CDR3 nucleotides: TGTGCCAGCAGTTTGGGAGAATATGGCTACACCTTC. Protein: CASSLGEYGYTF.

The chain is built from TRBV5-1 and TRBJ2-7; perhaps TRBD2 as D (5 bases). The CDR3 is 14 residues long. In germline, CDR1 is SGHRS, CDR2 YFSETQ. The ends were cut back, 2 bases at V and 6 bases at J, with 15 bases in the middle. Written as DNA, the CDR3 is TGCGCCAGCAGCTTTGGATCCGGGAAAGGCGAGCAGTACGTC. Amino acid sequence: CASSFGSGKGEQYV.

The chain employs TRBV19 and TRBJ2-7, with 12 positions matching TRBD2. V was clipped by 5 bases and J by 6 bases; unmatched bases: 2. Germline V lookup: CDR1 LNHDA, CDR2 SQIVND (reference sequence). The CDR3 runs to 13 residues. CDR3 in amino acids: CASSSGLAGEQYF. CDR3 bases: TGTGCCAGTAGTTCGGGACTAGCGGGCGAGCAGTACTTC.

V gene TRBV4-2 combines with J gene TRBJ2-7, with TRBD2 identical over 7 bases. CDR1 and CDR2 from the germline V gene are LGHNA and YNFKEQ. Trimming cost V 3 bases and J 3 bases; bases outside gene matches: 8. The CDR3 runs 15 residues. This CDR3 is CASSQDAGTNYEQYF. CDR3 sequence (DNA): TGTGCCAGCAGCCAGGACGCCGGGACTAACTACGAGCAGTACTTC.

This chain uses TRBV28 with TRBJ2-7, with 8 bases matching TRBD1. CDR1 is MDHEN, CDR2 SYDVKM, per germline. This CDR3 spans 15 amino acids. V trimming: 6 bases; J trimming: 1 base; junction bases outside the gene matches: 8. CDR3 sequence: CASSPDRVRSYEQYF. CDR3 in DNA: TGTGCCAGCAGCCCGGACAGGGTTCGATCCTACGAGCAGTACTTC.

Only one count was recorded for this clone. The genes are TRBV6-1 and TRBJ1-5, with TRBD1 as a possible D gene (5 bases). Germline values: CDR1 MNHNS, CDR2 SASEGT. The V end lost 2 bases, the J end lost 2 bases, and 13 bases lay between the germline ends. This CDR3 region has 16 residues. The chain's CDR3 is CASSEQGRIGNQPQHF. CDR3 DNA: TGTGCCAGCAGTGAACAGGGCAGGATTGGCAATCAGCCCCAGCATTTT.

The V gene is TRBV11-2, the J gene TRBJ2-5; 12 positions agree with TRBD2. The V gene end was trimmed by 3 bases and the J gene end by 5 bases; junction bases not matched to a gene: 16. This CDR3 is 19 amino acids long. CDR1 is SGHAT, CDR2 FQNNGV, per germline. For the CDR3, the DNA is TGTGCCAGCAGCTTCAGCCGGGCTAGCGGGAGGGCCGGGGATGAGACCCAGTACTTC. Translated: CASSFSRASGRAGDETQYF.

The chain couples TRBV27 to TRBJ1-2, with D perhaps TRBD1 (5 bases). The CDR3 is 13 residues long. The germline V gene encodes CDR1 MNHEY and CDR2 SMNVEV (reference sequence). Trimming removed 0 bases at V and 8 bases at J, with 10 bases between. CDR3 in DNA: TGTGCCAGCAGTTTATCGAGGGGAGGGGGCTACACCTTC. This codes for CASSLSRGGGYTF.

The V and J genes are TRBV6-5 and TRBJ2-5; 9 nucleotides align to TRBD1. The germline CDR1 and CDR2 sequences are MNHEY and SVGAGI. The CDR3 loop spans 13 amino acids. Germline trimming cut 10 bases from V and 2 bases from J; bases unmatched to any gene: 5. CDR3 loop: CAIDRGAQETQYF. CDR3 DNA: TGTGCCATTGACAGGGGGGCACAAGAGACCCAGTACTTC.

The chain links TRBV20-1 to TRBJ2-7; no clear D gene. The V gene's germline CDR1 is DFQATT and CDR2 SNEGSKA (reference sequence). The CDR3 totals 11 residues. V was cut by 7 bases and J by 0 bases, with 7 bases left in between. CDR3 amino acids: CSVSYSYEQYV. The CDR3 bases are TGCAGTGTTAGTTACTCCTACGAGCAGTACGTC.

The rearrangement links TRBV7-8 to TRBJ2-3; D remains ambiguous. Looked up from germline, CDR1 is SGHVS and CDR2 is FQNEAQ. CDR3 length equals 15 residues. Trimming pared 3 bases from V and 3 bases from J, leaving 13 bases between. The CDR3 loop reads CASSLVELKTDTQYF. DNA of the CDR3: TGTGCCAGCAGCTTGGTCGAGTTGAAAACAGATACGCAGTATTTT.

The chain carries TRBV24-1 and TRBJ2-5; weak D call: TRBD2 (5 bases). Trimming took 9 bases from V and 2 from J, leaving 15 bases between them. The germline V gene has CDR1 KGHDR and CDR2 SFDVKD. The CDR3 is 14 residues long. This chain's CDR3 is CATRRGGPQETQYF. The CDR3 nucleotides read TGTGCCACCCGCAGAGGCGGGCCGCAAGAGACCCAGTACTTC.

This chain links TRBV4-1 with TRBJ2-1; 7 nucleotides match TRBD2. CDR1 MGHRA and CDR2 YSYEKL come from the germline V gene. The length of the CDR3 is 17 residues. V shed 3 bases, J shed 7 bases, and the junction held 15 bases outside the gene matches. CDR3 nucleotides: TGCGCCAGCAGCCACCCCTTTGGCGCGGGAGTAGGTAATGAGCAGTTCTTC. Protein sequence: CASSHPFGAGVGNEQFF.

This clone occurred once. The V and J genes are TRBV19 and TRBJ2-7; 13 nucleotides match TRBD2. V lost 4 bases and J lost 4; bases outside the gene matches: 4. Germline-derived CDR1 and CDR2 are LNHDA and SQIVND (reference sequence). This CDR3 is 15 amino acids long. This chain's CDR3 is CASSTRTSGRYEQYF. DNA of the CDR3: TGTGCCAGTAGTACCCGGACTAGCGGGAGATACGAGCAGTACTTC.

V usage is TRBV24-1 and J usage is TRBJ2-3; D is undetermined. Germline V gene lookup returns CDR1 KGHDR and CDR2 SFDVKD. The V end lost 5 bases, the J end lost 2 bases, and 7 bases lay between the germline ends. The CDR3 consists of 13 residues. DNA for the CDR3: TGTGCCACCAGTGGCCTAGACACAGATACGCAGTATTTT. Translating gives CATSGLDTDTQYF.

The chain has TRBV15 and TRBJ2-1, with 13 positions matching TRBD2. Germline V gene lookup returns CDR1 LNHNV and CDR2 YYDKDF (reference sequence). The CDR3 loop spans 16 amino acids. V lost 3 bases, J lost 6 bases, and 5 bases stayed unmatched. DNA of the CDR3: TGTGCCACCAGCAGCTGGACTAGCGGGAGTAGCAATGAGCAGTTCTTC. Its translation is CATSSWTSGSSNEQFF.

The CDR3 DNA reads as TGTGCCAGCAGCAAAACCGGGACTAGCGGACCCTACGAGCAGTACTTC. Residues: CASSKTGTSGPYEQYF. This rearrangement joins TRBV21-1 to TRBJ2-7; TRBD2, the table's D call, lacks a check against the DNA. TRBV21-1 is annotated as a pseudogene. CDR3 length: 16 amino acids.

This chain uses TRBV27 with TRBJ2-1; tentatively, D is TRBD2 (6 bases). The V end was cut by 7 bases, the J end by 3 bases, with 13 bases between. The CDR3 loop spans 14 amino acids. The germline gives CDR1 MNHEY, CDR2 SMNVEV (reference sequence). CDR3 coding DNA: TGTGCCAGCACTTTGGAGGGCCGCTACAATGAGCAGTTCTTC. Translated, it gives CASTLEGRYNEQFF.

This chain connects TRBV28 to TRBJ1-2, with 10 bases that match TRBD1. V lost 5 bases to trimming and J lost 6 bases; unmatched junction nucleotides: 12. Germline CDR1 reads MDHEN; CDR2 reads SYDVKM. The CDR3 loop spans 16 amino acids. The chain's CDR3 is CASSASPGQGNHGYTF. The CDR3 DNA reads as TGTGCCAGCAGTGCTAGCCCGGGACAGGGGAACCATGGCTACACCTTC.

As DNA, the CDR3 is TGTGCCAGCTCACAGGCGGGCGAGACTAGCGGACCGGGAGAGCAGTACGTC. Its protein product is CASSQAGETSGPGEQYV. The chain carries TRBV18 and TRBJ2-7; 9 positions agree with TRBD2. Looked up from germline, CDR1 is KGHSH and CDR2 is LQKENI. This CDR3 is built from 17 residues. The trim removed 4 bases at V and 7 bases at J, leaving 17 bases unmatched.

CDR3 loop: CASSVGGEGWNEQFF. For the CDR3, the DNA is TGTGCCAGCAGCGTAGGGGGGGAAGGGTGGAATGAGCAGTTCTTC. This chain links TRBV9 with TRBJ2-1, with D perhaps matching TRBD2 (6 bases). Germline V CDR1 and CDR2: SGDLS, YYNGEE. This CDR3 has 15 residues. The V end was cut by 0 bases, the J end by 7 bases, with 14 bases between.

CDR3 in amino acids: CASTRDSLGDTQYF. The CDR3 bases are TGCGCCAGCACCAGGGACTCCTTAGGAGATACGCAGTATTTT. The chain carries TRBV5-1 and TRBJ2-3; TRBD2 might be the D (6 bases). Trimming removed 6 bases at V and 5 bases at J, with 16 bases between. CDR1 is SGHRS, CDR2 YFSETQ, per germline. The length of the CDR3 is 14 residues.

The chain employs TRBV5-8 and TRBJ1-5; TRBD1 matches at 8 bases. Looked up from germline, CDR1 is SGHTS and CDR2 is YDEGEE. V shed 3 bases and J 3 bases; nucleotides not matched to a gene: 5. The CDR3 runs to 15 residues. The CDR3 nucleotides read TGTGCCAGCAGCTCGCGGACAGGGCTCAATCAGCCCCAGCATTTT. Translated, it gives CASSSRTGLNQPQHF.